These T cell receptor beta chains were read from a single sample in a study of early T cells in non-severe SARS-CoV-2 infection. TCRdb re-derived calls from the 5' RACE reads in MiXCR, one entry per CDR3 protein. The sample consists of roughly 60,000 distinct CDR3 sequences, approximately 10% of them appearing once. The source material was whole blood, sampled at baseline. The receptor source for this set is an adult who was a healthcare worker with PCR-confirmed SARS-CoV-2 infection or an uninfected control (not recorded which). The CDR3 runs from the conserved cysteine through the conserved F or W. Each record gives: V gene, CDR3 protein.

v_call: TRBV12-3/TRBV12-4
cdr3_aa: CASSFFSGGKLFF

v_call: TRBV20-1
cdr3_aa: CSAGRMSSYNEQFF

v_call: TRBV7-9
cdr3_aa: CASSPPGVMNTEAFF

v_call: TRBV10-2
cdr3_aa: CASIGGVRQETQYF

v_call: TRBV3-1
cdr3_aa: CASRAGGPSGELFF

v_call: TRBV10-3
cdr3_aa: CAISGGTDQPQHF

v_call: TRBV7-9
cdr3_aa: CASSPGPSSYNEQFF

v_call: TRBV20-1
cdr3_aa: CSARDAQGPDTQYF

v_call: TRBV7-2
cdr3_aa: CASSATAGGGSDTQYF

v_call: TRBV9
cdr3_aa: CASSVAGQQETQYF

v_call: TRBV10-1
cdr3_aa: CASSDTHSGGAETQYF

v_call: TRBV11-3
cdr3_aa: CASSFGTGSLDTQYF

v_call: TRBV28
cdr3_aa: CASSPLGTYGYTF

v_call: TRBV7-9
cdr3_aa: CASSGQLAGRTDTQYF

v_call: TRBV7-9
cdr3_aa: CAAGGIGAYNEQFF

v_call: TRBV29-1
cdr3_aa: CSGRVANYGYTF

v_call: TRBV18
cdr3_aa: CASSPYLGDGTEAFF

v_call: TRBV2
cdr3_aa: CASNDPTPPDTQYF

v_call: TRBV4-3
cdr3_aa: CASSQDLGDGYTGELFF

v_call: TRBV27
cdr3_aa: CASSLRGGSSYEQYF

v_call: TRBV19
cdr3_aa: CATRGGAVSNQPQHF

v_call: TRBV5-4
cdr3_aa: CASSFGTTISNTGELFF

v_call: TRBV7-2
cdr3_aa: CASRTWSGNTEAFF

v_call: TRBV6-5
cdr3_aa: CASSYTGNGYTF

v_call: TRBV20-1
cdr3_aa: CSASGHENTEAFF

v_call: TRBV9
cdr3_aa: CASKRGANTGELFF

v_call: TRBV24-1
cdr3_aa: CATSDPKGTSGTNTGELFF

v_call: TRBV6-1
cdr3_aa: CASGVGPKNTEAFF

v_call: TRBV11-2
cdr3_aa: CASSLAGVGEQYF

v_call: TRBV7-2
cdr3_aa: CASSRRDSSYNEQFF

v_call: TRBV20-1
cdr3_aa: CSAKDTSSYNEQFF

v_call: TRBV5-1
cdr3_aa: CASSLQGAGEEKLFF

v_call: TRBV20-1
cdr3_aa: CSAIGTTQYF

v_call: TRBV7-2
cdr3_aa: CASSLVDRASEQYF

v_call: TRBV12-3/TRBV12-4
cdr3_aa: CASSPTPGTSGSSYNEQFF

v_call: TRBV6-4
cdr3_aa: CASSDSAGTNTGELFF

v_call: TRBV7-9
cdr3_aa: CASSSWRGNQPQHF

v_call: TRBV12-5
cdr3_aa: CASGLDGGPGQPQHF

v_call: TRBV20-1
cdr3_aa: CSVSSGTGATRMNTEAFF

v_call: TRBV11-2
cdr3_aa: CASRSSRTSSHEQYF